One and the same sample provided the 20 T cell receptor beta chains below, sequenced in a study of memory CD4+ T cells and cytomegalovirus serostatus. The repertoire was sequenced with immunoSEQ multiplex PCR; TCRdb's copy has only in-frame clones and lacks some. The sample has 50,000 to 60,000 clones, 80% to 90% seen once. Single viable CD3+CD4+CD8-CD45RO+ cells were sorted as the memory CD4+ T cells. The sample was memory CD4+ T cells from blood. The receptors derive from an adult in good health and CMV-seropositive.

CDR3 DNA sequence: TGTGCCAGCAAGAGTACACCCGCGGAACTCTATGGCTACACCTTC. Its translation: CASKSTPAELYGYTF. The chain links TRBV6-1 to TRBJ1-2; D is undetermined. V was trimmed by 7 bases and J by 4 bases, leaving 19 bases between them. This CDR3 has 15 amino acids. Germline CDR1 and CDR2: MNHNS and SASEGT.

This clone was observed a single time. The CDR3 region is CASSKREAKETQYF. Written as DNA, the CDR3 is TGTGCCAGTAGTAAACGAGAGGCGAAAGAGACCCAGTACTTC. The chain links TRBV19 to TRBJ2-5; D uncertain. The CDR3 sequence is 14 residues long. Germline-derived CDR1 and CDR2 are LNHDA and SQIVND (reference sequence). Trimming stripped 4 bases from V and 3 bases from J, with 12 bases between.

CDR3 sequence reads: CASRIGQVEGYTF. The CDR3 nucleotides are TGTGCCAGCAGGATAGGGCAGGTAGAGGGCTACACCTTC. The chain employs TRBV28 and TRBJ1-2; the D is unclear. Deletions cut 6 bases from V and 8 bases from J, with 16 bases between. The germline V gene has CDR1 MDHEN and CDR2 SYDVKM. This CDR3 is built from 13 residues.

The rearrangement links TRBV6-6 to TRBJ1-1; D gene uncertain. CDR3 size: 11 residues. Per germline, CDR1 MNHNY and CDR2 SVGAGI (reference sequence). The germline V and J ends were trimmed by 4 bases and 9 bases, with 9 bases remaining between them. In DNA, the CDR3 is TGTGCCAGCAGTTGGCGTTCGAAAGCTTTCTTT. This gives the protein CASSWRSKAFF.

CDR3 sequence reads: CASSPRTGEITYEQYF. DNA of the CDR3: TGTGCCAGTAGTCCCCGGACAGGGGAAATAACCTACGAGCAGTACTTC. This rearrangement joins TRBV19 to TRBJ2-7, with 9 bases lining up with TRBD1. V lost 5 bases and J lost 2; bases outside the gene matches: 10. The CDR3 sequence is 16 residues long. The germline CDR1 and CDR2 sequences are LNHDA and SQIVND (reference sequence).

CDR3 residues: CASSQDRGTSGRAGYEQFF. The CDR3 DNA reads as TGCGCCAGCAGCCAAGATAGGGGGACTAGCGGGAGGGCCGGCTATGAGCAGTTCTTC. J is TRBJ2-1 and V is TRBV4-3; 16 nucleotides align to TRBD2. The CDR3 has 19 residues. V dropped 0 bases and J dropped 8; count of bases not matched to a gene: 10. CDR1 LGHNA and CDR2 YSLEER come from the germline V gene.

This chain joins TRBV19 and TRBJ1-1; 8 bases match TRBD1. Germline CDR1 LNHDA, CDR2 SQIVND (reference sequence). The CDR3 consists of 17 residues. V shed 1 base, J shed 4 bases, and the junction held 11 bases outside the gene matches. DNA for the CDR3: TGTGCCAGTAGTATAGTCTACGGACAGGGTGGGACCACTGAAGCTTTCTTT. Translating it yields CASSIVYGQGGTTEAFF.

The chain employs TRBV7-3 and TRBJ2-7; D may correspond to TRBD1 or TRBD2 (5 bases each). The CDR3 runs to 14 residues. Germline V gives CDR1 SGHTA, CDR2 FQGTGA. Trimming removed 5 bases from V and 4 bases from J, with 15 bases in between. CDR3 coding DNA: TGTGCCAGCAGCCGTTCCGGGACGGAATACGAGCAGTACTTC. Protein: CASSRSGTEYEQYF.

This clone was detected only once. The chain has TRBV11-2 and TRBJ2-2; TRBD2 might be the D (5 bases). Trimming left V 2 bases short and J 3 bases short, with 10 bases between. Germline loops: CDR1 SGHAT, CDR2 FQNNGV. CDR3 length: 15 amino acids. CDR3 protein: CASSLTSVDTGELFF. The CDR3 nucleotides are TGTGCCAGCAGCTTAACTAGTGTAGACACCGGGGAGCTGTTTTTT.

This clone appeared a single time. This sequence joins TRBV18 and TRBJ2-2; D is unclear. Looked up from germline, CDR1 is KGHSH and CDR2 is LQKENI. The CDR3 is 11 amino acids. The V and J ends lost 3 bases and 9 bases respectively, with 5 bases between them. DNA for the CDR3: TGTGCCAGCTCACCGGAGAGGGAGCTGTTTTTT. It encodes CASSPERELFF.

This clone was counted a few times. This chain connects TRBV27 to TRBJ1-2; D is ambiguous. The CDR3 has 12 amino acids. Trimming shortened V by 8 bases and J by 4 bases, and 11 bases separated the two germline ends. From germline, CDR1 is MNHEY and CDR2 SMNVEV (reference sequence). Here the CDR3 DNA reads TGTGCCAGCTACGGACTGAGCTATGGCTACACCTTC. Amino acid sequence: CASYGLSYGYTF.

This rearrangement joins TRBV5-4 to TRBJ1-4; 8 nucleotides agree with TRBD1. V trimming: 2 bases; J trimming: 10 bases; junction bases outside the gene matches: 4. The CDR3 consists of 13 residues. Germline lookup yields CDR1 SGHNT and CDR2 YYREEE (reference sequence). The CDR3, as DNA: TGTGCCAGCAGCTTAACAGGGGGAGGAAAACTGTTTTTT. This gives the protein CASSLTGGGKLFF.

On this clone: Mismatch with germline at one junction end may stem from a read error. The chain joins TRBV7-7 to TRBJ2-5; D remains ambiguous. The germline CDR1 and CDR2 sequences are SSHAT and FNYEAQ (reference sequence). The CDR3 is 13 residues long. In DNA, the CDR3 is TGTGCTAGCAGCTTAGGCATTAAAGAGACCCAGTACTTC. As protein: CASSLGIKETQYF.

Only a few counts were recorded for this clone. The chain uses TRBV2 and TRBJ1-6, with 7 bases that match TRBD1. V was pared by 4 bases and J by 7 bases, with 4 bases of the junction left unmatched. This CDR3 has 14 amino acids. The germline V gene has CDR1 SNHLY and CDR2 FYNNEI. The CDR3 bases are TGTGCCAGCAGTGTATCACAGGGGAATTCACCCCTCCACTTT. This gives the protein CASSVSQGNSPLHF.

This sequence joins TRBV7-9 and TRBJ1-2; 8 nucleotides line up with TRBD1. After removal of 1 base from V and 1 base from J, the junction contained 2 bases not matched to a gene. CDR1 is SEHNR and CDR2 is FQNEAQ in the germline V gene (reference sequence). This CDR3 contains 15 residues. The chain's CDR3 is CASSLETGVNYGYTF. In DNA form, the CDR3 reads TGTGCCAGCAGCTTAGAGACAGGGGTTAACTATGGCTACACCTTC.

The sample holds one count of this clone. The rearrangement uses TRBV6-5 and TRBJ1-1; D not resolved. Looked up from germline, CDR1 is MNHEY and CDR2 is SVGAGI. Trimming left V 2 bases short and J 0 bases short, with 4 bases between. This CDR3 contains 13 residues. The CDR3 region is CASSYKVNTEAFF. The CDR3 DNA reads TGTGCCAGCAGTTACAAAGTGAACACTGAAGCTTTCTTT.

V gene TRBV7-2 combines with J gene TRBJ2-2; 8 positions match TRBD1. The CDR3 contains 15 residues. Trimming removed 6 bases from V and 4 bases from J; junction bases left unmatched: 7. Germline V gene sequence: CDR1 SGHTA, CDR2 FQGNSA. The CDR3: CASSLTGAGTGELFF. CDR3 coding DNA: TGTGCCAGCAGTTTGACAGGGGCGGGCACCGGGGAGCTGTTTTTT.

The V and J genes are TRBV4-3 and TRBJ2-7; D possibly corresponds to TRBD2 (6 bases). From germline, CDR1 is LGHNA and CDR2 YSLEER. V lost 2 bases to trimming and J lost 4 bases, with 15 bases between them. This CDR3 is 15 amino acids long. The CDR3 coding sequence is TGCGCCAGCAGCCAACTATTTAGGAGCGGGTACGAGCAGTACTTC. It specifies CASSQLFRSGYEQYF.

The V and J genes are TRBV5-1 and TRBJ1-4; 7 nucleotides align to TRBD1. J lost 3 bases, V lost 3 bases, and 2 bases had no gene match. The V gene's germline CDR1 is SGHRS and CDR2 YFSETQ. This CDR3 region has 14 residues. CDR3 amino acids: CASSWDSPNEKLFF. CDR3 in DNA: TGCGCCAGCAGCTGGGACAGTCCTAATGAAAAACTGTTTTTT.

V gene TRBV5-1 combines with J gene TRBJ2-7, with D unclear. This CDR3 has 14 residues. In germline, CDR1 is SGHRS, CDR2 YFSETQ. V was shortened by 0 bases and J by 4 bases, with 11 bases between the two germline ends. CDR3 nucleotides: TGCGCCAGCAGCTTGGTCCCCGCCACTTACGAGCAGTACTTC. Its protein product is CASSLVPATYEQYF.